This T cell receptor beta chain is drawn from a study of cytomegalovirus exposure and HLA in healthy donors. PCR employed 60 Vbeta and 13 Jbeta primers. Repertoires were generated with immunoSEQ multiplex PCR, while TCRdb's copy carries only in-frame clones and drops some. The sample lists roughly 180,000 clones; more than 70% were seen once. Germline V lookup: CDR1 MNHEY, CDR2 SMNVEV (reference sequence). CDR3 length: 15 amino acids. V was trimmed by 2 bases and J by 0 bases, leaving 8 bases between them. This clone was observed a single time. V is TRBV27 and J is TRBJ2-4; possible D gene TRBD2, 5 bases. The specimen was PBMCs. This TCR was sampled from a girl between 10 and 17 years old in good health and CMV-seropositive. This CDR3 is CASSLEGLAKNIQYF. The CDR3 region has the DNA TGTGCCAGCAGTTTAGAGGGTCTAGCCAAAAACATTCAGTACTTC.